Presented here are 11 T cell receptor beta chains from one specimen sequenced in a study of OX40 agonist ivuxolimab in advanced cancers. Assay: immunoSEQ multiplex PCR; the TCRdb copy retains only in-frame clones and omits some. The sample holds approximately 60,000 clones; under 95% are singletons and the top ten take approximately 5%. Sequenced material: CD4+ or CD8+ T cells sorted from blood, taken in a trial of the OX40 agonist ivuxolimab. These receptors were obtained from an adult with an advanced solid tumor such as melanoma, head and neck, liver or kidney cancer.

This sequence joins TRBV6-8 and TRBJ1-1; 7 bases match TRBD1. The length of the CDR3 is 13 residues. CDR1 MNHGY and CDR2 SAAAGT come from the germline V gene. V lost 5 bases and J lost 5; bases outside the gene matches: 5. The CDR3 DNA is TGTGCCAGCAGTCTCAGGGGGAGGACTGAAGCTTTCTTT. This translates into CASSLRGRTEAFF.

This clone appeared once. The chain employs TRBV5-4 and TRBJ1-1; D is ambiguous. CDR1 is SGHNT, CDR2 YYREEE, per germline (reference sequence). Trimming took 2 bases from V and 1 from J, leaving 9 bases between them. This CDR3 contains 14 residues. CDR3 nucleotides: TGTGCCAGCAGCTTACTCTTCGGGAACACTGAAGCTTTCTTT. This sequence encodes CASSLLFGNTEAFF.

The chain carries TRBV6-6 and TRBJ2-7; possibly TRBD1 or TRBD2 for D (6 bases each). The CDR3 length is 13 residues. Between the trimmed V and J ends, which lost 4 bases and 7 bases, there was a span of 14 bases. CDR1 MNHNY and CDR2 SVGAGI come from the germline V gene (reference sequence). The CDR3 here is CASSSLGGWEQYF. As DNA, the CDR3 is TGTGCCAGCAGTTCCCTAGGGGGGTGGGAGCAGTACTTC.

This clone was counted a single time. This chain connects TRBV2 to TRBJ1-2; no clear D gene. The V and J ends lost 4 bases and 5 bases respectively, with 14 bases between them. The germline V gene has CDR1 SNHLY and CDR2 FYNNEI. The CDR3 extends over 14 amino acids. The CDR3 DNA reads TGTGCCAGCAGTGGCGGTAGGAGTCTTTATGGCTACACCTTC. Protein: CASSGGRSLYGYTF.

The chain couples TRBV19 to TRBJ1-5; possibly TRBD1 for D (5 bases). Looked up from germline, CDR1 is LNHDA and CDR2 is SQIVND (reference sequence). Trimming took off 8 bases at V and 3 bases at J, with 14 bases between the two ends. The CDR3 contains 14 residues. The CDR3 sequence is CASGIQGPNQPQHF. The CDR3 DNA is TGTGCCAGTGGGATTCAGGGTCCCAATCAGCCCCAGCATTTT.

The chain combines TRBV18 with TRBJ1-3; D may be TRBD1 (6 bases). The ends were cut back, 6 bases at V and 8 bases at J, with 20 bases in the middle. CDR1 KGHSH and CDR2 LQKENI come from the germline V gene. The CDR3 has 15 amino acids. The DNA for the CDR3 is TGTGCCAGCTCGCTCAAGTTCGGATCAGGGGACACCATATATTTT. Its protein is CASSLKFGSGDTIYF. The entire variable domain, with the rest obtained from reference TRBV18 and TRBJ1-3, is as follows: NAGVMQNPRHLVRRRGQEARLRCSPMKGHSHVYWYRQLPEEGLKFMVYLQKENIIDESGMPKERFSAEFPKEGPSILRIQQVVRGDSAAYFCASSLKFGSGDTIYFGEGSWLTVV.

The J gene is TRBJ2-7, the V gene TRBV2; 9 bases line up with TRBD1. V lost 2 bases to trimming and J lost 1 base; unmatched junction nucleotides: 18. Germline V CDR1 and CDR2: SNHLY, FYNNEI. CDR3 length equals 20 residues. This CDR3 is CASSERMVGQGYRLSYEQYF. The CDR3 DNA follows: TGTGCCAGCAGTGAACGGATGGTGGGACAGGGCTATCGCCTATCCTACGAGCAGTACTTC.

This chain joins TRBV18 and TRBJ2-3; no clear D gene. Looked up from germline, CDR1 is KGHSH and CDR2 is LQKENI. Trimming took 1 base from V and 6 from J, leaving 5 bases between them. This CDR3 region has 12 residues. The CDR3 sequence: CASSPRGDTQYF. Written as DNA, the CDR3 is TGTGCCAGCTCACCACGGGGTGATACGCAGTATTTT.

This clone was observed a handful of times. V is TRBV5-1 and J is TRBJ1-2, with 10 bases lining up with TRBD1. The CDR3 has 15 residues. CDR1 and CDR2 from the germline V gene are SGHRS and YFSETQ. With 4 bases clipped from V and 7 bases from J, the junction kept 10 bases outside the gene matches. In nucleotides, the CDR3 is TGCGCCAGCAGCCCGGGGGGACAGGGGAGCGGTGGCTACACCTTC. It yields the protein CASSPGGQGSGGYTF.

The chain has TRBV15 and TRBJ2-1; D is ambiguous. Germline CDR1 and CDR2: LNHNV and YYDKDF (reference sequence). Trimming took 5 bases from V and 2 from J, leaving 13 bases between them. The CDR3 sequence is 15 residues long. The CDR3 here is CATSPVSGAYNEQFF. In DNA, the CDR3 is TGTGCCACCAGCCCAGTCTCCGGAGCCTACAATGAGCAGTTCTTC.

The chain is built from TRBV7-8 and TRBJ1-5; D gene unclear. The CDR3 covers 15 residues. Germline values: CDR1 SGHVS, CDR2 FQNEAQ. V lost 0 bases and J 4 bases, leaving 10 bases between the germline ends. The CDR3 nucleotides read TGTGCCAGCAGCTTAGCTTTGGGAGCAAATCAGCCCCAGCATTTT. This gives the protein CASSLALGANQPQHF.